This is a list of T cell receptor beta chains from one sample in a study of blood T cell repertoires in COVID-19. Assay used: immunoSEQ multiplex PCR; TCRdb lists only in-frame clones, some missing. The data show tens of thousands of clones, 85% to 90% seen once. Sequencing was carried out using peripheral blood. The source of these receptors is a man over 45 with active COVID-19. CDR3s include the opening cysteine and the closing phenylalanine or tryptophan. A D gene is named only where the DNA matches it firmly. Rows may omit the clone size; those that give it use once, few, many or a size class.

j_call	v_call	d_call	clone_size	cdr3_aa	cdr3_nt
TRBJ2-1	TRBV6-2/TRBV6-3	-	-	CASSYPGVGNEQFF	TGTGCCAGCAGTTATCCCGGGGTAGGAAATGAGCAGTTCTTC
TRBJ2-1	TRBV12-3/TRBV12-4	-	once	CASRLSSAHEVF	TGTGCCAGCAGGTTGAGCTCGGCACACGAGGTCTTC
TRBJ2-1	TRBV5-6	TRBD2	-	CASSWSGGSYNEQFF	TGTGCCAGCAGCTGGAGCGGGGGATCCTACAATGAGCAGTTCTTC
TRBJ2-1	TRBV7-8	-	-	CASSHPTGTNEQFF	TGTGCCAGCAGCCACCCGACAGGGACTAATGAGCAGTTCTTC
TRBJ1-4	TRBV6-1	-	-	CASSDVRSNEKLFF	TGTGCCAGCAGTGATGTGCGGTCTAATGAAAAACTGTTTTTT
TRBJ2-5	TRBV27	TRBD2	-	CASSLRLAGGAETQYF	TGTGCCAGCAGTTTACGCCTAGCGGGAGGCGCGGAGACCCAGTACTTC
TRBJ1-3	TRBV19	-	-	CASSIDHISGNTIYF	TGTGCCAGTAGTATAGACCACATCTCTGGAAACACCATATATTTT
TRBJ2-2	TRBV9	TRBD1	few	CASSVGGAGGRTGELFF	TGTGCCAGCAGCGTAGGTGGGGCAGGGGGCAGGACCGGGGAGCTGTTTTTT
TRBJ1-1	TRBV9	-	-	CASSLAGSPEAFF	TGTGCCAGCAGCCTAGCAGGGTCCCCTGAAGCTTTCTTT
TRBJ2-3	TRBV5-1	TRBD2	-	CASSLASGRGDTQYF	TGCGCCAGCAGCTTGGCTAGCGGGAGAGGAGATACGCAGTATTTT
TRBJ2-3	TRBV5-1	-	-	CASSPPAGDTDTQYF	TGCGCCAGCAGCCCCCCGGCCGGAGACACAGATACGCAGTATTTT
TRBJ2-3	TRBV30	TRBD1	-	CAWGGQGRDTQYF	TGTGCCTGGGGAGGACAGGGGAGGGATACGCAGTATTTT
TRBJ2-7	TRBV6-6	-	few	CAVSGGSTYEQYF	TGTGCCGTCTCAGGCGGGTCCACCTACGAGCAGTACTTC
TRBJ2-3	TRBV7-6	TRBD2	-	CASSLAWGLAGLRDTQYF	TGTGCCAGCAGCTTAGCATGGGGACTAGCGGGTCTCAGGGATACGCAGTATTTT
TRBJ2-7	TRBV28	TRBD2	-	CASSFPGGSYEQYF	TGTGCCAGCAGTTTCCCGGGGGGCTCCTACGAGCAGTACTTC
TRBJ1-6	TRBV9	TRBD1	-	CASSVGDRDPLHF	TGTGCCAGCAGCGTAGGGGACAGGGATCCCCTCCACTTT
TRBJ2-2	TRBV7-7	-	-	CASSSLAVRNTGELFF	TGTGCCAGCAGCTCCTTAGCGGTTAGGAACACCGGGGAGCTGTTTTTT
TRBJ2-2	TRBV9	TRBD1	-	CASSDRDRASTGELFF	TGTGCCAGCAGCGACCGGGACAGGGCTTCCACCGGGGAGCTGTTTTTT
TRBJ2-3	TRBV5-1	TRBD2	-	CASSLGPPGTSGGAQDTQYF	TGCGCCAGCAGCTTGGGCCCCCCCGGGACTAGCGGGGGGGCCCAAGATACGCAGTATTTT
TRBJ2-5	TRBV6-5	TRBD1	-	CASTLNRDRQETQYF	TGTGCCAGCACCTTGAACCGGGACAGACAAGAGACCCAGTACTTC
TRBJ2-3	TRBV24-1	-	-	CATSDFSRDTQYF	TGTGCCACCAGTGATTTTAGCCGGGATACGCAGTATTTT
TRBJ2-2	TRBV6-2/TRBV6-3	TRBD2	-	CASSWTSTGELFF	TGTGCCAGCAGTTGGACTAGCACCGGGGAGCTGTTTTTT
TRBJ1-5	TRBV4-1	TRBD1	-	CASSRTQGTNQPQHF	TGCGCCAGCAGCCGGACACAGGGGACCAATCAGCCCCAGCATTTT
TRBJ1-2	TRBV11-1	-	-	CASRPSQTGTGGYTF	TGTGCCAGCAGACCGAGCCAAACAGGGACGGGTGGCTACACCTTC
TRBJ1-1	TRBV28	TRBD1	-	CASSPLQGRRTEAFF	TGTGCCAGCAGTCCCTTACAGGGGAGGAGGACTGAAGCTTTCTTT
TRBJ2-5	TRBV20-1	TRBD2	-	CSASYASGQETQYF	TGCAGTGCTAGTTATGCTAGCGGTCAAGAGACCCAGTACTTC
TRBJ2-2	TRBV4-1	TRBD2	-	CASSQGSGGDTGELFF	TGCGCCAGCAGCCAAGGTAGCGGGGGAGACACCGGGGAGCTGTTTTTT
TRBJ2-7	TRBV29-1	TRBD2	few	CSVKIGLAGGGYEQYF	TGCAGCGTCAAAATTGGACTAGCGGGAGGAGGCTACGAGCAGTACTTC
TRBJ2-1	TRBV11-3	TRBD2	-	CASSRRLAVGGNEQFF	TGTGCCAGCAGCCGGCGCCTAGCGGTCGGTGGGAATGAGCAGTTCTTC
TRBJ2-4	TRBV5-4	-	-	CASSLGGTIKNIQYF	TGTGCCAGCAGCTTGGGGGGGACAATCAAAAACATTCAGTACTTC
TRBJ2-2	TRBV14	-	-	CASSRVGAATGELFF	TGTGCCAGCAGCCGCGTAGGGGCGGCCACCGGGGAGCTGTTTTTT
TRBJ1-3	TRBV5-1	-	-	CASSLDRASSGNTIYF	TGCGCCAGCAGCTTGGACAGGGCGAGCTCTGGAAACACCATATATTTT
TRBJ2-1	TRBV27	TRBD2	few	CASSPQGLAKQFF	TGTGCCAGCAGTCCACAGGGACTAGCAAAGCAGTTCTTC
TRBJ1-2	TRBV13	TRBD1	-	CASSSRAGGFYGYTF	TGTGCCAGCAGCTCCCGGGCAGGGGGATTCTATGGCTACACCTTC
TRBJ2-7	TRBV30	TRBD1	-	CAWPTGTGGPYEQYF	TGTGCCTGGCCCACCGGGACAGGGGGACCCTACGAGCAGTACTTC
TRBJ2-5	TRBV3-1/TRBV3-2	TRBD2	-	CASSPLAGETQYF	TGTGCCAGCAGCCCCCTAGCGGGGGAGACCCAGTACTTC
TRBJ1-4	TRBV15	-	-	CATSRRVTNEKLFF	TGTGCCACCAGCAGGAGGGTTACTAATGAAAAACTGTTTTTT
TRBJ2-3	TRBV3-1/TRBV3-2	TRBD2	-	CASRRLAGTDTQYF	TGTGCCAGCAGACGACTAGCGGGGACAGATACGCAGTATTTT
TRBJ2-3	TRBV27	TRBD2	-	CASRPLAGSSDTQYF	TGTGCCAGCAGACCCCTAGCGGGAAGTTCAGATACGCAGTATTTT
TRBJ1-2	TRBV6-5	-	-	CASSLRGTGLSGYTF	TGTGCCAGCAGTCTAAGAGGAACAGGGTTATCGGGCTACACCTTC
TRBJ1-6	TRBV11-2	-	-	CASRAKTGSYNSPLHF	TGTGCCAGCAGGGCAAAGACGGGATCCTATAATTCACCCCTCCACTTT
TRBJ2-2	TRBV6-5	-	-	CASRESWDTGELFF	TGTGCCAGCAGGGAGTCTTGGGACACCGGGGAGCTGTTTTTT
TRBJ2-4	TRBV21-1	-	-	CASSQDTWDRPGGSSKNIQYF	TGTGCCAGCAGCCAGGATACCTGGGACAGGCCAGGAGGGAGTTCCAAAAACATTCAGTACTTC
TRBJ1-3	TRBV5-1	-	-	CASRRDRRAGNTIYF	TGCGCCAGCAGACGCGACAGGCGGGCGGGCAACACCATATATTTT
TRBJ2-3	TRBV28	TRBD1	-	CASRRGPDTQYF	TGTGCCAGCAGGAGGGGGCCCGATACGCAGTATTTT
TRBJ1-1	TRBV6-2/TRBV6-3	-	few	CASSYPQGSEAFF	TGTGCCAGCAGTTACCCTCAGGGCTCTGAAGCTTTCTTT
TRBJ1-5	TRBV27	TRBD1	once	CASSLGTGVQPQHF	TGTGCCAGCAGTTTGGGGACAGGGGTCCAGCCCCAGCATTTT
TRBJ2-7	TRBV29-1	TRBD1	-	CSVRRGNGDEQYF	TGCAGCGTTCGCAGGGGGAATGGGGACGAGCAGTACTTC
TRBJ2-2	TRBV7-3	TRBD2	-	CASSLSLLAGDTGELFF	TGTGCCAGCAGCTTATCCCTACTAGCGGGGGACACCGGGGAGCTGTTTTTT
TRBJ2-7	TRBV7-6	TRBD2	once	CASSPGPGRANEQYF	TGTGCCAGCAGCCCCGGACCCGGGAGGGCCAACGAGCAGTACTTC
TRBJ1-4	TRBV18	-	-	CASSPELEGKLFF	TGTGCCAGCTCACCAGAACTAGAAGGAAAACTGTTTTTT
TRBJ2-7	TRBV27	TRBD1	-	CASSSLGTGGFYEQYF	TGTGCCAGCAGTTCCCTTGGGACAGGGGGCTTCTACGAGCAGTACTTC
TRBJ1-5	TRBV4-3	-	-	CASSQEAEQPQHF	TGCGCCAGCAGCCAAGAAGCCGAGCAGCCCCAGCATTTT
TRBJ1-1	TRBV29-1	-	-	CSVGGAEGTEAFF	TGCAGCGTCGGGGGGGCGGAGGGTACTGAAGCTTTCTTT
TRBJ2-2	TRBV6-5	-	-	CASSAGTNTGELFF	TGTGCCAGCAGCGCAGGTACGAACACCGGGGAGCTGTTTTTT
TRBJ2-7	TRBV11-1	TRBD1	-	CASKEGGNEQYF	TGTGCCAGCAAGGAAGGGGGCAACGAGCAGTACTTC
TRBJ2-5	TRBV3-1/TRBV3-2	-	-	CASSQLSKETQYF	TGTGCCAGCAGCCAATTGAGCAAAGAGACCCAGTACTTC
TRBJ2-1	TRBV6-5	TRBD1	-	CASNPGTGKQFF	TGTGCCAGCAATCCGGGGACAGGAAAGCAGTTCTTC
TRBJ2-3	TRBV6-1	-	-	CASSERAGLSTDTQYF	TGTGCCAGCAGTGAAAGGGCGGGACTGAGCACAGATACGCAGTATTTT